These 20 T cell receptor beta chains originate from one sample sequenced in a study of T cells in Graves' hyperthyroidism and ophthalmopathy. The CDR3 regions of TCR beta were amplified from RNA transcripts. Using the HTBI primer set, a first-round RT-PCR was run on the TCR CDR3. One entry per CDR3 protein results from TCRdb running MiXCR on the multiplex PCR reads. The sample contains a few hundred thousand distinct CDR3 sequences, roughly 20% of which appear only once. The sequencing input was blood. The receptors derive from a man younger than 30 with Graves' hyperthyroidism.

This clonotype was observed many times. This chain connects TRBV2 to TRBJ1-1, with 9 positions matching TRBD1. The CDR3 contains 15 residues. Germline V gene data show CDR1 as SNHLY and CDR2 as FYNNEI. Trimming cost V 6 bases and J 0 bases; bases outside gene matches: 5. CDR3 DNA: TGTGCCAGCAGCCAGAGGACAGGGGTGAACACTGAAGCTTTCTTT. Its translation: CASSQRTGVNTEAFF.

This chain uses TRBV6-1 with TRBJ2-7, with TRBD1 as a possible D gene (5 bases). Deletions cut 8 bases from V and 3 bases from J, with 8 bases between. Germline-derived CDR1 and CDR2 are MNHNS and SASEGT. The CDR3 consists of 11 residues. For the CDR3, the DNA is TGTGCCAGCGCACAGGTCTACGAGCAGTACTTC. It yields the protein CASAQVYEQYF.

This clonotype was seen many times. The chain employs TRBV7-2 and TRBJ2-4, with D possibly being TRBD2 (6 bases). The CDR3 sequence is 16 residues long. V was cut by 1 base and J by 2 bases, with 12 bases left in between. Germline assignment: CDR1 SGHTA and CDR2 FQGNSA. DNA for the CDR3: TGTGCCAGCAGCTTAGGGGGGGAATGGTCCAAAAACATTCAGTACTTC. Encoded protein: CASSLGGEWSKNIQYF.

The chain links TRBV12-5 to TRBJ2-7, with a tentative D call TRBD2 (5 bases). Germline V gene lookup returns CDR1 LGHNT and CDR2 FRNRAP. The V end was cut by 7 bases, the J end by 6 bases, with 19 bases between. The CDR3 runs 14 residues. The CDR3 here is CASVLHGSSSEQYF. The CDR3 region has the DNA TGTGCTAGTGTCCTCCATGGGAGTTCCAGCGAGCAGTACTTC.

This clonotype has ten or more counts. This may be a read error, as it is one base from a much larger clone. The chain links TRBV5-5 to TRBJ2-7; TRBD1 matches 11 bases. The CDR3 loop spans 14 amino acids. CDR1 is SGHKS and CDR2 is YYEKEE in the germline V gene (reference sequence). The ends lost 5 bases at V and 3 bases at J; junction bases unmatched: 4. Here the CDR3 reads CASRYGTGGYEQYF. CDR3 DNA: TGTGCCAGCAGGTACGGGACAGGGGGCTACGAGCAGTACTTC.

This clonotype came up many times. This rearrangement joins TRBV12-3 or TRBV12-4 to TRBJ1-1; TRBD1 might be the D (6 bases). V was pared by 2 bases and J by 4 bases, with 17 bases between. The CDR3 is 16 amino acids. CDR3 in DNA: TGTGCCAGCAGTTTACGGGGGGACAATCCGTTCACTGAAGCTTTCTTT. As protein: CASSLRGDNPFTEAFF.

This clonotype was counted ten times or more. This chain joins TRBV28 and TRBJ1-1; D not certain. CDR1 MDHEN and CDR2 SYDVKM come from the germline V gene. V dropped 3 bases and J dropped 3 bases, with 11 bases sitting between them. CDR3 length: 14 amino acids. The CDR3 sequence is CASSLQRADTEAFF. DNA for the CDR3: TGTGCCAGCAGTTTGCAAAGGGCGGACACTGAAGCTTTCTTT.

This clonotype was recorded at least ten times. The CDR3 sequence is CASRPEGRGEHQPQHF. CDR3 DNA: TGTGCCAGCAGACCCGAGGGCAGGGGGGAACACCAGCCCCAGCATTTT. This sequence joins TRBV12-3 or TRBV12-4 and TRBJ1-5, with 7 positions matching TRBD1. The CDR3 extends over 16 amino acids. With 6 bases clipped from V and 7 bases from J, the junction kept 15 bases outside the gene matches.

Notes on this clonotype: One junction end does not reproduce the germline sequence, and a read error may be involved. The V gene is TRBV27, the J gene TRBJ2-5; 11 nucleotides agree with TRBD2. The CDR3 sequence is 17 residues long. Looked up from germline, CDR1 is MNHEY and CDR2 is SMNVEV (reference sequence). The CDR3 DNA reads TGTGCCAGCAGTCTATCTCGACTAGCGGGGTCGCAAGAGACCCAGTACTTC. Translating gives CASSLSRLAGSQETQYF.

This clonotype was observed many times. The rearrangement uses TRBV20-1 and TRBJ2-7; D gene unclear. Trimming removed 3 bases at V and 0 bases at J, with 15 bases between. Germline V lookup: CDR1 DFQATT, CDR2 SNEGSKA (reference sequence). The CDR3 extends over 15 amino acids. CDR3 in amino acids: CSASATQAHSYEQYF. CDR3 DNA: TGCAGTGCTAGTGCGACCCAGGCCCACTCCTACGAGCAGTACTTC.

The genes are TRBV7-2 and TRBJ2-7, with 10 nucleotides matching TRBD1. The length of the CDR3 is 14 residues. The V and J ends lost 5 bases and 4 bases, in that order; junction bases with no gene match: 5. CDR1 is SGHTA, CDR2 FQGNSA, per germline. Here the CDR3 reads CASSVGQGRYEQYF. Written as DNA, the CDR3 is TGTGCCAGCAGCGTGGGACAGGGGAGGTACGAGCAGTACTTC. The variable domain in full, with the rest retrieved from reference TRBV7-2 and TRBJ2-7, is GAGVSQSPSNKVTEKGKDVELRCDPISGHTALYWYRQSLGQGLEFLIYFQGNSAPDKSGLPSDRFSAERTGGSVSTLTIQRTQQEDSAVYLCASSVGQGRYEQYFGPGTRLTVT.

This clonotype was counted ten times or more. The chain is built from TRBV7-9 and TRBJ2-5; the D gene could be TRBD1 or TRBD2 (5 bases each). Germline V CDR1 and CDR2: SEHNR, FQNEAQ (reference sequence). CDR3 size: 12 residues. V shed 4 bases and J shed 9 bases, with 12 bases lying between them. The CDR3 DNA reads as TGTGCCAGCAGCTGGGACCAACAGGCCCAGTACTTC. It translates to CASSWDQQAQYF.

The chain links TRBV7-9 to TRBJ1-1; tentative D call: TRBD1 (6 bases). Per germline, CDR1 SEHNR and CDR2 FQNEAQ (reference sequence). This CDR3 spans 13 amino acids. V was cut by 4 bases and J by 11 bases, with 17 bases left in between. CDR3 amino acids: CASSYKTGNDAFF. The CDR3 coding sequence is TGTGCCAGCAGCTACAAGACAGGAAATGATGCTTTCTTT.

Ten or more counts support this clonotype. The CDR3, as DNA: TGTGCCAGCAGCCGGGACGGTGGGGAGCTGTTTTTT. Residues: CASSRDGGELFF. This chain joins TRBV7-9 and TRBJ2-2, with D tentatively TRBD1 or TRBD2 (5 bases each). The germline CDR1 and CDR2 sequences are SEHNR and FQNEAQ (reference sequence). Between the trimmed V and J ends, which lost 5 bases and 8 bases, there was a span of 9 bases. The CDR3 has 12 residues. Supplemented by reference TRBV7-9 and TRBJ2-2, the full variable domain reads DTGVSQNPRHKITKRGQNVTFRCDPISEHNRLYWYRQTLGQGPEFLTYFQNEAQLEKSRLLSDRFSAERPKGSFSTLEIQRTEQGDSAMYLCASSRDGGELFFGEGSRLTVL.

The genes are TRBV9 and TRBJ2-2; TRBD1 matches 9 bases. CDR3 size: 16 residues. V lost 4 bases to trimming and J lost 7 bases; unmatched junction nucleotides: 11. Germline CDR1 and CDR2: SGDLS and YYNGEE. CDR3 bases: TGTGCCAGCAGCCCACCTCGGACAGGGGTCGTCGGGGAGCTGTTTTTT. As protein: CASSPPRTGVVGELFF.

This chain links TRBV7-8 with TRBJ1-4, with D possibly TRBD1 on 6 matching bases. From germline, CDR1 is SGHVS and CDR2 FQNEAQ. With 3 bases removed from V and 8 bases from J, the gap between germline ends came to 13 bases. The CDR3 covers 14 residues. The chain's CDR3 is CASSFGGTPEKLFF. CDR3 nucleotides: TGTGCCAGCAGCTTCGGAGGGACACCCGAAAAACTGTTTTTT.

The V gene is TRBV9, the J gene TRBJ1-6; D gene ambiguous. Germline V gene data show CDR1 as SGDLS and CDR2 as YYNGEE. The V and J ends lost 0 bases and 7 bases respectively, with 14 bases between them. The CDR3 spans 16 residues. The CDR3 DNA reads TGTGCCAGCAGCGTAGATGGAGACCCCAGGAATTCACCCCTCCACTTT. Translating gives CASSVDGDPRNSPLHF.

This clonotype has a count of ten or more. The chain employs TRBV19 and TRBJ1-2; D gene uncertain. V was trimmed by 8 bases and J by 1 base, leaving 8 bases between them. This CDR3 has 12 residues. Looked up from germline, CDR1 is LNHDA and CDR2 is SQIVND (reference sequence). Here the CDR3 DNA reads TGTGCCAGTGGAAGTATTAACTATGGCTACACCTTC. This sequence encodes CASGSINYGYTF.

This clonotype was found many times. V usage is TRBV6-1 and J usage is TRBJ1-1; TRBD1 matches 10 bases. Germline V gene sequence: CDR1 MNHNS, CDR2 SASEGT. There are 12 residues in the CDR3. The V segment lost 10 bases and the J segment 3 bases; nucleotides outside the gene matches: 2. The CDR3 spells CAIGQGDTEAFF. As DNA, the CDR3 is TGTGCCATAGGACAGGGGGACACTGAAGCTTTCTTT.

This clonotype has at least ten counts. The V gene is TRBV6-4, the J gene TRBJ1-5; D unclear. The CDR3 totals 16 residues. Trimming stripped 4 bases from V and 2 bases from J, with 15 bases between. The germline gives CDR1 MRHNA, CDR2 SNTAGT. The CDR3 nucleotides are TGTGCCAGCAGTGGCGGAGGAGCCACACGCAATCAGCCCCAGCATTTT. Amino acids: CASSGGGATRNQPQHF.